The 3 T cell receptor beta chains below come from one sample, sequenced in a study of shared clonotypes between healthy human individuals. The naive CD8 subset, CD45RO-negative cells positively selected for CCR7, excluded terminally differentiated effector memory CD45RA+ cells. Method: immunoSEQ multiplex PCR; TCRdb's copy keeps in-frame clones and lacks some. The sample has millions of clones; about 94% are singletons. What was sequenced was naive CD8+ T cells sorted from blood. Every receptor here comes from a man aged 18 to 30 in good health.

The genes are TRBV18 and TRBJ1-3; the match to TRBD1 covers 8 bases. The CDR3 spans 16 residues. With V trimmed by 1 base and J by 0 bases, 2 bases remained unmatched. Germline V gene data show CDR1 as KGHSH and CDR2 as LQKENI. This CDR3 is CASSPLGTGSGNTIYF. DNA of the CDR3: TGTGCCAGCTCACCACTTGGGACAGGCTCTGGAAACACCATATATTTT. Full variable domain (outside the CDR3, taken from reference TRBV18 and TRBJ1-3): NAGVMQNPRHLVRRRGQEARLRCSPMKGHSHVYWYRQLPEEGLKFMVYLQKENIIDESGMPKERFSAEFPKEGPSILRIQQVVRGDSAAYFCASSPLGTGSGNTIYFGEGSWLTVV.

This chain joins TRBV10-3 and TRBJ2-3; D unclear. The germline V and J ends were trimmed by 3 bases and 3 bases, with 10 bases remaining between them. Germline V lookup: CDR1 ENHRY, CDR2 SYGVKD. CDR3 length: 14 amino acids. The CDR3: CAISELVITDTQYF. The CDR3 DNA is TGTGCCATCAGTGAATTAGTAATAACAGATACGCAGTATTTT.

This chain links TRBV14 with TRBJ2-1; the match to TRBD2 covers 11 bases. The V and J ends lost 4 bases and 3 bases, in that order; junction bases with no gene match: 2. The CDR3 runs to 15 residues. Germline V gene sequence: CDR1 SGHDN, CDR2 FVKESK. As DNA, the CDR3 is TGTGCCAGCAGCCTGCTAGCGGGAGGCTACAATGAGCAGTTCTTC. This sequence encodes CASSLLAGGYNEQFF.